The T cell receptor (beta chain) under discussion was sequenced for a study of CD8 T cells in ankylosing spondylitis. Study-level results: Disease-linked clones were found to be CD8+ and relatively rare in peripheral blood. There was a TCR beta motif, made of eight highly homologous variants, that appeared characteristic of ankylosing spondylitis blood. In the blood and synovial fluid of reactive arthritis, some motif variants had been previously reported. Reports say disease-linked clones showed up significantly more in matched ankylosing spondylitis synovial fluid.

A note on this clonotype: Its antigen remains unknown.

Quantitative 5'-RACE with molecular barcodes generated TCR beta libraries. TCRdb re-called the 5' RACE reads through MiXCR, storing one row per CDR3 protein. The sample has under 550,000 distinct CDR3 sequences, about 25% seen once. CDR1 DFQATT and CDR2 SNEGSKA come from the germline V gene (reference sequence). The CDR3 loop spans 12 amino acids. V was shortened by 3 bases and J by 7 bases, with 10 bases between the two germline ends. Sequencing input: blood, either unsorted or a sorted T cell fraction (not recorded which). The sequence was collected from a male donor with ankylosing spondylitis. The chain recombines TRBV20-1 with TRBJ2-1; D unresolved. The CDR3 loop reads CSASPTPNEQFF. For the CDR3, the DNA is TGCAGTGCTAGCCCGACCCCAAATGAGCAGTTCTTC.